These T cell receptor beta chains were read from a single sample in a study of blood T cell repertoires in COVID-19. Measured with immunoSEQ multiplex PCR; TCRdb has only the in-frame clones, and not every one. Here the sample spans about 120,000 clones, 85% to 90% being singletons. Sequencing used peripheral blood. These TCRs come from a woman in her forties or fifties with acute or convalescent COVID-19. Each CDR3 is given with its conserved first and last residue. A D gene is named only where the DNA matches it firmly. Clone sizes are given selectively: once, few, many, or a class where the clone is expanded.

DNA | CDR3 | size | V | length | J | D
TGTGCCAGCAGTGAAGCAGGAGGAAGCGCTGAAGCTTTCTTT | CASSEAGGSAEAFF | few | TRBV6-1 | 14 | TRBJ1-1 | -
TGTGCCAGCACCAAGCCCCGGGACAGGGGGGAAGAGACCCAGTACTTC | CASTKPRDRGEETQYF | - | TRBV7-6 | 16 | TRBJ2-5 | TRBD1
TGTGCCAGCAGTTTCCCGGTACCACCCCCCCCTGCGGGGCCGGGGAATGAGCAGTTCTTC | CASSFPVPPPPAGPGNEQFF | - | TRBV6-2/TRBV6-3 | 20 | TRBJ2-1 | -
TGTGCCAGCAGCTGGATCGGGGGGTACAATGAGCAGTTCTTC | CASSWIGGYNEQFF | - | TRBV5-8 | 14 | TRBJ2-1 | TRBD2
TGTGCCAGCAGCTTAGTGGCAGGGGGGTACACTGAAGCTTTCTTT | CASSLVAGGYTEAFF | few | TRBV11-3 | 15 | TRBJ1-1 | TRBD1
TGTGCCAGCAGTTTACCTAGCGGTGACAATGAGCAGTTCTTC | CASSLPSGDNEQFF | - | TRBV6-2/TRBV6-3 | 14 | TRBJ2-1 | TRBD2
TGCGCCAGCAGCCCTGGACAGAGTAATGAAAAACTGTTTTTT | CASSPGQSNEKLFF | - | TRBV5-1 | 14 | TRBJ1-4 | -
TGTGCCAGCAGCTTAATAGAAGACAGGGCTAGTGGCTACACCTTC | CASSLIEDRASGYTF | - | TRBV7-9 | 15 | TRBJ1-2 | TRBD1
TGTGCCAGCAGCCAATCCGGGACAGTATATAATTCACCCCTCCACTTT | CASSQSGTVYNSPLHF | once | TRBV3-1/TRBV3-2 | 16 | TRBJ1-6 | TRBD1
TGTGCCAGCTCAGGGGGGGAAAGATTATCCTACAATGAGCAGTTCTTC | CASSGGERLSYNEQFF | - | TRBV18 | 16 | TRBJ2-1 | TRBD2
TGTGCCAGCAGTTACAAGGACAGGGTAAATTCACCCCTCCACTTT | CASSYKDRVNSPLHF | - | TRBV6-2/TRBV6-3 | 15 | TRBJ1-6 | TRBD1
TGTGCCAGCTCACCACAGGATAAGGGGGTTGAGCAGTTCTTC | CASSPQDKGVEQFF | - | TRBV18 | 14 | TRBJ2-1 | -
TGCGCCAGCAGCTACGGGACAGGGACAGGGTACGAGCAGTACTTC | CASSYGTGTGYEQYF | - | TRBV5-1 | 15 | TRBJ2-7 | TRBD1
TGTGCCAGCAGCAGGGCGGGAGGCACAGATACGCAGTATTTT | CASSRAGGTDTQYF | - | TRBV5-4 | 14 | TRBJ2-3 | TRBD2
TGTGCCAGCTCCCAAAATAGCGGGAGCTCCTACAATGAGCAGTTCTTC | CASSQNSGSSYNEQFF | once | TRBV18 | 16 | TRBJ2-1 | TRBD2
TGTGCCAGCAGTTCGCCGACAGGGGGTTATGAAAAACTGTTTTTT | CASSSPTGGYEKLFF | - | TRBV11-2 | 15 | TRBJ1-4 | TRBD1
TGTGCCAGCAGCCCCTCGGACAAAATGAACACTGAAGCTTTCTTT | CASSPSDKMNTEAFF | - | TRBV7-9 | 15 | TRBJ1-1 | -
TGTGCCAGCAGCTTAGGACCGGGACAGGGCAACTCTGAAGCTTTCTTT | CASSLGPGQGNSEAFF | - | TRBV11-3 | 16 | TRBJ1-1 | TRBD1
TGCGCCAGCAGTGACCCGACAGGGTTTAATGAAAAACTGTTTTTT | CASSDPTGFNEKLFF | - | TRBV10-2 | 15 | TRBJ1-4 | TRBD1
TGCGCCAGCAGTGAGGGCTCAAACACCGGGGAGCTGTTTTTT | CASSEGSNTGELFF | - | TRBV10-1 | 14 | TRBJ2-2 | -
TGTGCCAGCAGCTTAGTTGGGGGGTATCAGCCCCAGCATTTT | CASSLVGGYQPQHF | - | TRBV7-2 | 14 | TRBJ1-5 | -
TGTGCCAGCAAAAAACAGGACAACTATGGCTACACCTTC | CASKKQDNYGYTF | - | TRBV6-5 | 13 | TRBJ1-2 | -
TGTGCCAGCAGCTCGTACTCCCCAAGCGAGCAGTACTTC | CASSSYSPSEQYF | - | TRBV7-2 | 13 | TRBJ2-7 | -
TGTGCCAGCAGCGCTGGACAGGGTGGTTCACCCCTCCACTTT | CASSAGQGGSPLHF | - | TRBV9 | 14 | TRBJ1-6 | TRBD1
TGTGCCAGCAGCTTAACGTACGTGGGAGCCAACACTGAAGCTTTCTTT | CASSLTYVGANTEAFF | - | TRBV7-3 | 16 | TRBJ1-1 | -
TGTGCCAGCAGTGAAGCGCTTACGGGATCCGGCCCCCAGCATTTT | CASSEALTGSGPQHF | - | TRBV2 | 15 | TRBJ1-5 | -
TGTGCCAGCAGGCGACAGGGAGGCAATGAGCAGTTCTTC | CASRRQGGNEQFF | - | TRBV6-5 | 13 | TRBJ2-1 | -
TGTGCCAGTAGTGGGGCAGGGGGTATCTACGAGCAGTACTTC | CASSGAGGIYEQYF | - | TRBV19 | 14 | TRBJ2-7 | TRBD1
TGTGCCAGCAGTTTGGGACTATACGAGCAGTACTTC | CASSLGLYEQYF | few | TRBV6-6 | 12 | TRBJ2-7 | TRBD2
TGTGCCAGCAGCCCCCTGGACAGCGTACGCTATGGCTACACCTTC | CASSPLDSVRYGYTF | - | TRBV14 | 15 | TRBJ1-2 | -
TGTGCCAGCAGCCAACTCGGGACAGAGATGAACACTGAAGCTTTCTTT | CASSQLGTEMNTEAFF | once | TRBV3-1/TRBV3-2 | 16 | TRBJ1-1 | TRBD1
TGTGCCAGTAGTATCGGGGAGAACTATGGCTACACCTTC | CASSIGENYGYTF | few | TRBV19 | 13 | TRBJ1-2 | -
TGTGCCAGCGGCGGGGGGTCCTACAATGAGCAGTTCTTC | CASGGGSYNEQFF | - | TRBV6-6 | 13 | TRBJ2-1 | TRBD2
TGTGCCAGTAGTATAGCGTCGGCATCTGGGCGCTACGAGCAGTACTTC | CASSIASASGRYEQYF | - | TRBV19 | 16 | TRBJ2-7 | -
TGTGCCAGCAGCCCGCAGGGGGGCTCCTATAATTCACCCCTCCACTTT | CASSPQGGSYNSPLHF | - | TRBV7-2 | 16 | TRBJ1-6 | TRBD1
TGTGCCACCAGTGACCAAACTTTAGGAGGAGAGACCCAGTACTTC | CATSDQTLGGETQYF | - | TRBV24-1 | 15 | TRBJ2-5 | -
TGTGCTAGTGGATCGGGTTTTGGCTACACCTTC | CASGSGFGYTF | - | TRBV12-5 | 11 | TRBJ1-2 | -
TGCGCCAGCACGACAGGGCAGCCACCCCTCCACTTT | CASTTGQPPLHF | few | TRBV5-1 | 12 | TRBJ1-6 | TRBD1
TGTGCCAGCAGTTACTCGAGCAGGGGATACGAGCAGTACTTC | CASSYSSRGYEQYF | - | TRBV6-5 | 14 | TRBJ2-7 | -
TGTGCCAGCAGTTACTTCGGAGATCAGCCCCAGCATTTT | CASSYFGDQPQHF | - | TRBV6-5 | 13 | TRBJ1-5 | -
TGCAGCGTTGGAGGGTCCGGTGAGCAGTTCTTC | CSVGGSGEQFF | - | TRBV29-1 | 11 | TRBJ2-1 | -
TGTGCCAGCAGCGTAGCTACGAGAGGTCAGGGTGGGCAGTTCTTC | CASSVATRGQGGQFF | - | TRBV9 | 15 | TRBJ2-1 | -
TGTGCCAGCTCACCGGAGACAGGGCCCTATGGCTACACCTTC | CASSPETGPYGYTF | - | TRBV18 | 14 | TRBJ1-2 | TRBD1
TGTGCCAGTATCCAAAGCGCCTCGGGCAATCAGCCCCAGCATTTT | CASIQSASGNQPQHF | once | TRBV19 | 15 | TRBJ1-5 | -
TGTGCCAGCAGTTTAAAACAGGGGAATGGCTATGGCTACACCTTC | CASSLKQGNGYGYTF | - | TRBV27 | 15 | TRBJ1-2 | TRBD1
TGCGCCAGCAGCCAAGCCTGGAACACCGGGGAGCTGTTTTTT | CASSQAWNTGELFF | - | TRBV4-1 | 14 | TRBJ2-2 | -
TGTGCCAGCAGCGTAGTTCAGGGCGGAAAACTGTTTTTT | CASSVVQGGKLFF | - | TRBV9 | 13 | TRBJ1-4 | -
TGTGCCAGCAGCTTAGATTTTCAACAGCCCCAGCATTTT | CASSLDFQQPQHF | - | TRBV11-2 | 13 | TRBJ1-5 | -
TGTGCCTGGAGTGTACAGGGTTGGTCTGAAGCTTTCTTT | CAWSVQGWSEAFF | - | TRBV30 | 13 | TRBJ1-1 | -